These T cell receptor beta chains were read from a single sample in a study of response to subunit inactivated influenza vaccine. Using its own MiXCR run on the RT-PCR reads, TCRdb lists one record per CDR3 protein. This sample has about 540,000 distinct CDR3 sequences, with under 30% found just once. A further study also used this sample, focusing on T cells expressing NK-cell markers.

The sample in question was CD4+ T cells sorted from PBMCs, obtained 11 to 12 days after vaccination. The receptors shown here come from a man aged 45-65 years who received an inactivated influenza vaccine. Both conserved end residues are part of each CDR3. Each record gives: J gene, V gene, D gene, clone size, CDR3 DNA, CDR3 protein. The D gene is left open where the match is weak. Size values are once, few and many counts, or a class for expanded clones, and some rows have none.

>TRBJ2-7|TRBV20-1|TRBD1|once
TGCAGTGCTAGGTGGACAGGGGTCCCCACGTACTTC
CSARWTGVPTYF
>TRBJ1-4|TRBV29-1|NA|NA
TGCAGCGCCACCAATCTTGGGGAAAAACTGTTTTTT
CSATNLGEKLFF
>TRBJ1-6|TRBV5-1|NA|few
TGCGCCAGCAGCACAAGGACGGAAAGTAGTAATTCACCCCTCCACTTT
CASSTRTESSNSPLHF
>TRBJ2-3|TRBV5-5|TRBD2|NA
TGTGCCAGCAGCTTCACTAGCGGGAGCACAGATACGCAGTATTTT
CASSFTSGSTDTQYF
>TRBJ2-3|TRBV20-1|NA|NA
TGCAGTGCTCCGATTGGGACTCTTCAAGATACGCAGTATTTT
CSAPIGTLQDTQYF
>TRBJ2-7|TRBV5-1|TRBD1|few
TGCGCCAGCAGGCCCGGGACAGGAGCCTTTTGGGAGCAGTACTTC
CASRPGTGAFWEQYF
>TRBJ2-3|TRBV19|NA|few
TGTGCCAGTAGTATCGGGGGGCTGGACACAGATACGCAGTATTTT
CASSIGGLDTDTQYF
>TRBJ2-1|TRBV2|NA|few
TGTGCCAGCAGTGCTCTGGGAAGCTCCTACAATGAGCAGTTCTTC
CASSALGSSYNEQFF
>TRBJ1-2|TRBV12-3/TRBV12-4|TRBD1|few
TGTGCCAGCAGACAGGGGCTTGGTGGCTACACCTTC
CASRQGLGGYTF
>TRBJ2-7|TRBV10-3|NA|NA
TGTGCCATCAGTGAGTCTGGGGGCTGGAGCTCCTACGAGCAGTACTTC
CAISESGGWSSYEQYF
>TRBJ1-1|TRBV20-1|NA|NA
TGCAGTGCTTACGCTACAGGGAACACTGAAGCTTTCTTT
CSAYATGNTEAFF
>TRBJ2-2|TRBV6-2/TRBV6-3|TRBD2|few
TGTGCCAGCAGTCTCGTTAGCGGGAGGGCCTCCGGGGAGCTGTTTTTT
CASSLVSGRASGELFF
>TRBJ2-3|TRBV5-1|NA|few
TGCGCCAGCAGCTTGCCTCAGGGAAGTGGTCGAAATACGCAGTATTTT
CASSLPQGSGRNTQYF
>TRBJ1-1|TRBV7-3|NA|NA
TGTGCCAGCTGCGCAGGGGTAGGTACTGAAGCTTTCTTT
CASCAGVGTEAFF
>TRBJ2-7|TRBV4-2|TRBD2|few
TGTGCCAGCAGCCAAGCACTAGCGGACTACGAGCAGTACTTC
CASSQALADYEQYF
>TRBJ2-7|TRBV3-1|NA|NA
TGTGCCAGCAGCCAACTTGCAGGAGCGGTTGGGTACGAGCAGTACTTC
CASSQLAGAVGYEQYF
>TRBJ2-1|TRBV12-3/TRBV12-4|NA|few
TGTGCCAGCAGTTTTACCCGGGGCCATGAGCAGTTCTTC
CASSFTRGHEQFF
>TRBJ2-7|TRBV15|NA|NA
TGTGCCACCCAGGACAACTCCTACGAGCAGTACTTC
CATQDNSYEQYF
>TRBJ2-7|TRBV7-9|NA|NA
TGTGCCAGCAGCGGGGATGGCGAGCAGTACTTC
CASSGDGEQYF
>TRBJ2-2|TRBV3-1|TRBD2|NA
TGTGCCAGCAGCTACCGGATGGGGGGACTACGACTAGCCGGGGAGCTGTTTTTT
CASSYRMGGLRLAGELFF
>TRBJ2-1|TRBV7-2|NA|NA
TGTGCCAGCAGCTTAGTGCGGGGCAACAATGAGCAGTTCTTC
CASSLVRGNNEQFF
>TRBJ2-3|TRBV10-3|NA|NA
TGTGCCATCAGTGAGTCTCGGCAGAAAACAGATACGCAGTATTTT
CAISESRQKTDTQYF
>TRBJ2-7|TRBV6-1|NA|few
TGTGCCAGCAAACGGGGCGGAAGCTCCTACGAGCAGTACTTC
CASKRGGSSYEQYF
>TRBJ2-1|TRBV3-1|NA|few
TGTGCCAGCAGCCAGGGCATCTATGAGCAGTTCTTC
CASSQGIYEQFF
>TRBJ2-7|TRBV27|TRBD2|NA
TGTGCCAGCAGTTTATCTAGCGGGAGGACGATTCCCTACGAGCAGTACTTC
CASSLSSGRTIPYEQYF
>TRBJ2-6|TRBV4-2|NA|NA
TGTGCCAGCAGCCAAGAACCCGCAAGCTCTGGGGCCAACGTCCTGACTTTC
CASSQEPASSGANVLTF
>TRBJ2-1|TRBV4-1|NA|NA
TGCGCCAGCAGCCCGGCCGGGGGTAGGGGATCGTTTTATGAGCAGTTCTTC
CASSPAGGRGSFYEQFF
>TRBJ2-7|TRBV12-3/TRBV12-4|TRBD2|NA
TGTGCCAGCAGCATGGGACTAGCGGGGACCTCCTACGAGCAGTACTTC
CASSMGLAGTSYEQYF
>TRBJ1-1|TRBV4-3|NA|NA
TGCGCCAGCAGCCAAGATAGGGCAGTGACTGAAGCTTTCTTT
CASSQDRAVTEAFF
>TRBJ2-7|TRBV7-2|TRBD2|NA
TGTGCCAGCAGCGGAACCGGGACTAGCGGATACTACGAGCAGTACTTC
CASSGTGTSGYYEQYF
>TRBJ1-6|TRBV20-1|NA|NA
TGCAGTGGTAGTCTCAGGACAAAGCCCTATAATTCACCCCTCCACTTT
CSGSLRTKPYNSPLHF
>TRBJ1-1|TRBV12-3/TRBV12-4|NA|NA
TGTGCCAGCAGTTTAAACAGGGCGAATGAAGCTTTCTTT
CASSLNRANEAFF
>TRBJ2-3|TRBV7-2|NA|few
TGTGCCAGCAGCTTACCCCAACTGTCAGATACGCAGTATTTT
CASSLPQLSDTQYF
>TRBJ2-5|TRBV7-9|TRBD2|NA
TGTGCCAGCAGCCTGACTAGCGGGAGATCTGAGACCCAGTACTTC
CASSLTSGRSETQYF
>TRBJ1-3|TRBV29-1|NA|few
TGCAGCGTTGAAGTTCGTCGGGGGGGCTCTGGAAACACCATATATTTT
CSVEVRRGGSGNTIYF
>TRBJ2-3|TRBV6-1|NA|NA
TGTGCCAGCCGGACAGTTACTCGCACAGATACGCAGTATTTT
CASRTVTRTDTQYF
>TRBJ1-4|TRBV28|NA|NA
TGTGCCAGCAGAGGACAGCCTAATGAAAAACTGTTTTTT
CASRGQPNEKLFF
>TRBJ2-3|TRBV20-1|TRBD2|few
TGCAGTGCTAGATCTCTAGCGGGAGGGCCGGGGGATACGCAGTATTTT
CSARSLAGGPGDTQYF
>TRBJ1-2|TRBV14|NA|NA
TGTGCCAGCAGCCAGGATCGCGAGGGTGGCTACACCTTC
CASSQDREGGYTF
>TRBJ1-5|TRBV6-2/TRBV6-3|TRBD1|NA
TGTGCCAGCACCTCCGGGACAGGGCTTTATCAGCCCCAGCATTTT
CASTSGTGLYQPQHF
>TRBJ2-7|TRBV4-3|NA|once
TGCGCCAGCAGCCAAGAGGTGGGGTACGAGCAGTACTTC
CASSQEVGYEQYF